The 10 T cell receptor beta chains below come from one sample, sequenced in a study of blood T cell repertoires in COVID-19. Method: immunoSEQ multiplex PCR; TCRdb's copy keeps in-frame clones and lacks some. The sample consists of roughly 250,000 clones, around 89% of them appearing once. The sequenced sample consisted of peripheral blood. The receptors here all came from a man aged 25-45 years with acute or convalescent COVID-19.

V is TRBV2 and J is TRBJ2-3, with D unresolved. This CDR3 comprises 12 residues. V lost 4 bases, J lost 2 bases, and 4 bases lay in between. Germline lookup yields CDR1 SNHLY and CDR2 FYNNEI. The CDR3 nucleotides read TGTGCCAGCAGTGCTATCACAGATACGCAGTATTTT. Its translation is CASSAITDTQYF.

The CDR3 loop is CASSIRGAGANVLTF. DNA for the CDR3: TGTGCCAGCAGCATACGGGGGGCTGGGGCCAACGTCCTGACTTTC. The chain employs TRBV28 and TRBJ2-6; the match to TRBD2 covers 7 bases. Germline loops: CDR1 MDHEN, CDR2 SYDVKM. The CDR3 is 15 amino acids. V trimming: 6 bases; J trimming: 2 bases; junction bases outside the gene matches: 4.

This clone was picked up one time. V usage is TRBV3-1 (or the pseudogene TRBV3-2) and J usage is TRBJ2-1; 10 bases are a match to TRBD1. This CDR3 spans 15 amino acids. The trim removed 4 bases at V and 5 bases at J, leaving 5 bases unmatched. The germline V gene encodes CDR1 LGHDT and CDR2 YNNKEL (reference sequence). CDR3 protein: CASSPAGTGDNEQFF. For the CDR3, the DNA is TGTGCCAGCAGCCCAGCCGGGACAGGGGACAATGAGCAGTTCTTC.

This clone appeared a single time. The chain uses TRBV29-1 and TRBJ1-2; TRBD1 matches at 9 bases. Germline V gene data show CDR1 as SQVTM and CDR2 as ANQGSEA. The CDR3 sequence is 13 residues long. Trimming removed 5 bases from V and 4 bases from J; junction bases left unmatched: 5. The CDR3 reads CSVRQGGAYGYTF. The CDR3 nucleotides are TGCAGCGTTAGACAGGGGGGGGCCTATGGCTACACCTTC.

Only a few counts were recorded for this clone. V is TRBV6-5 and J is TRBJ2-7; D unclear. With 8 bases removed from V and 1 base from J, the gap between germline ends came to 12 bases. Germline loops: CDR1 MNHEY, CDR2 SVGAGI. The CDR3 totals 13 residues. DNA for the CDR3: TGTGCCAGCTCACGCCACAATTCCTACGAGCAGTACTTC. Protein product: CASSRHNSYEQYF.

This chain uses TRBV6-5 with TRBJ1-6, with a tentative D call TRBD1 (6 bases). The CDR3 length is 14 residues. V was trimmed by 2 bases and J by 7 bases, leaving 9 bases between them. Looked up from germline, CDR1 is MNHEY and CDR2 is SVGAGI. The DNA of the CDR3 is TGTGCCAGCAGTTACCCGGGACAAAATTCACCCCTCCACTTT. Protein product: CASSYPGQNSPLHF.

V and J are TRBV30 and TRBJ1-5, with 8 bases matching TRBD1. This CDR3 contains 16 residues. Looked up from germline, CDR1 is GTSNPN and CDR2 is SVGIG (reference sequence). Trimming removed 0 bases from V and 11 bases from J; junction bases left unmatched: 15. CDR3 DNA sequence: TGTGCCTGGAGTGTAAGTGGGACAGGCGGGGCCGGGACCCAGCATTTT. Amino acid sequence: CAWSVSGTGGAGTQHF. The whole variable domain, filled in from reference TRBV30 and TRBJ1-5, reads SQTIHQWPATLVQPVGSPLSLECTVEGTSNPNLYWYRQAAGRGLQLLFYSVGIGQISSEVPQNLSASRPQDRQFILSSKKLLLSDSGFYLCAWSVSGTGGAGTQHFGDGTRLSIL.

The genes are TRBV28 and TRBJ2-3; possible D gene TRBD1, 5 bases. From germline, CDR1 is MDHEN and CDR2 SYDVKM. The CDR3 consists of 14 residues. With 7 bases removed from V and 1 base from J, the gap between germline ends came to 12 bases. The CDR3 reads CASIRGSGTDTQYF. CDR3 DNA sequence: TGTGCCAGCATAAGGGGTTCGGGCACAGATACGCAGTATTTT.

The chain employs TRBV18 and TRBJ2-7; D is ambiguous. Germline V CDR1 and CDR2: KGHSH, LQKENI. The CDR3 runs 13 residues. The V end was cut by 0 bases, the J end by 2 bases, with 5 bases between. This chain's CDR3 is CASSPPATYEQYF. The DNA of the CDR3 is TGTGCCAGCTCACCACCTGCTACCTACGAGCAGTACTTC.

The chain couples TRBV6-5 to TRBJ1-5; TRBD1 agrees at 8 bases. V trimming: 11 bases; J trimming: 2 bases; junction bases outside the gene matches: 5. Germline V gives CDR1 MNHEY, CDR2 SVGAGI. The CDR3 is 13 amino acids. Here the CDR3 reads CAGAQGGNQPQHF. CDR3 DNA: TGTGCCGGCGCACAGGGGGGCAATCAGCCCCAGCATTTT.